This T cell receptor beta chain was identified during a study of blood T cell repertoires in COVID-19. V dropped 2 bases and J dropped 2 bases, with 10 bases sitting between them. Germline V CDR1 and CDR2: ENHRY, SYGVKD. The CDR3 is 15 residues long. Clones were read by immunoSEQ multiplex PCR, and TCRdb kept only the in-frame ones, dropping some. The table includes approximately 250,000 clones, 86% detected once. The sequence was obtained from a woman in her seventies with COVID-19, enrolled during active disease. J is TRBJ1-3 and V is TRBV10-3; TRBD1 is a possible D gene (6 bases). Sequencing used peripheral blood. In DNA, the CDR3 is TGTGCCATCAGTGAGGGGACATTCCCTGGAAACACCATATATTTT. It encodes CAISEGTFPGNTIYF.